A selection of T cell receptor beta chains follows, all from one sample in a study of molecular identifiers for immune sequencing clone quantification. TCRdb processed the PCR reads anew with MiXCR; each CDR3 protein has one entry. Of about 500,000 distinct CDR3 sequences in the sample, around 23% were seen once. Sequencing was carried out using naive CD8+ T cells from blood, with Jurkat cell RNA spiked in. The receptors come from a human donor in good health. Some libraries in this study had Jurkat cell RNA spiked in. Both conserved end residues are part of each CDR3. A D gene is named only where the DNA matches it firmly. Some rows have no size entry. The others give once, few or many, or a class for an expanded clone.

D | J | V | size | CDR3 | DNA
- | TRBJ1-1 | TRBV18 | - | CASSPLDGNTEAFF | TGTGCCAGCTCACCCCTGGACGGGAACACTGAAGCTTTCTTT
TRBD2 | TRBJ2-7 | TRBV6-1 | - | CATGLADYEQYF | TGCGCAACGGGACTAGCGGATTACGAGCAGTACTTC
TRBD1 | TRBJ2-7 | TRBV29-1 | many | CSVGQGENEQYF | TGCAGCGTTGGGCAGGGGGAGAACGAGCAGTACTTC
- | TRBJ2-5 | TRBV7-7 | - | CASSLTTGSETQYF | TGTGCTAGCAGCTTAACGACAGGATCGGAGACCCAGTACTTC
- | TRBJ2-7 | TRBV7-2 | - | CASSFGGPERYF | TGTGCCAGCAGCTTCGGGGGACCCGAGCGGTACTTC
- | TRBJ1-2 | TRBV19 | many | CASSIIGTGYTF | TGTGCCAGTAGTATAATAGGGACCGGCTACACCTTC
- | TRBJ1-2 | TRBV29-1 | - | CSVREQYNYSYTF | TGCAGCGTGAGGGAACAATATAACTATAGCTACACCTTC
- | TRBJ2-5 | TRBV28 | many | CASTVGSGIQETQYF | TGTGCCAGCACCGTCGGGAGCGGTATCCAAGAGACCCAGTACTTC
- | TRBJ1-1 | TRBV6-6 | - | CASSQEAFF | TGTGCCAGCAGTCAAGAAGCTTTCTTT
TRBD1 | TRBJ1-2 | TRBV4-3 | many | CASSQDAGQSGYGYTF | TGCGCCAGCAGCCAAGATGCGGGACAGTCAGGCTATGGCTACACCTTC
- | TRBJ2-1 | TRBV7-6 | - | CASSLEASSEEQFF | TGTGCCAGCAGCTTAGAGGCCTCTAGCGAAGAGCAGTTCTTC
- | TRBJ2-4 | TRBV18 | many | CASSLDSQNIQYF | TGTGCCAGCTCACTGGACAGTCAAAACATTCAGTACTTC
- | TRBJ2-7 | TRBV12-3/TRBV12-4 | few | CASSLRSPQGVYEQYF | TGTGCCAGCAGTTTACGGTCCCCCCAGGGAGTCTACGAGCAGTACTTC
- | TRBJ1-1 | TRBV11-2 | - | CTSSEDGRMNTEAFF | TGTACCAGCAGCGAAGACGGACGAATGAACACTGAAGCTTTCTTT
- | TRBJ2-1 | TRBV6-2/TRBV6-3 | - | CASSYGGYNAQFF | TGTGCCAGCAGTTACGGGGGGTACAATGCGCAGTTCTTC
TRBD2 | TRBJ2-1 | TRBV2 | - | CATDSPSGGGSYNEQFF | TGTGCCACCGACTCCCCCTCAGGCGGGGGCTCCTACAATGAGCAGTTCTTC
- | TRBJ1-5 | TRBV6-1 | - | CASSEWGYSNQPQHF | TGTGCCAGCAGTGAATGGGGATATAGCAATCAGCCCCAGCATTTT
- | TRBJ2-7 | TRBV27 | - | CAGSLDSALYEQYF | TGTGCCGGCAGTCTCGACAGCGCTCTCTACGAGCAGTACTTC
- | TRBJ2-5 | TRBV10-3 | - | CAISESASYQEAQYF | TGTGCCATCAGTGAGTCTGCCAGCTACCAAGAGGCCCAGTACTTC
TRBD1 | TRBJ1-2 | TRBV10-3 | few | CAISESEGDRTKYFSNYGYTF | TGTGCCATCAGTGAGTCGGAGGGGGACAGGACAAAGTACTTCTCCAACTATGGCTACACCTTC
- | TRBJ2-7 | TRBV6-2/TRBV6-3 | - | CASSYSLLPPYEQYF | TGTGCCAGCAGTTACTCATTATTGCCCCCCTACGAGCAGTACTTC
- | TRBJ2-1 | TRBV19 | few | CASSITSGGEQFF | TGTGCCAGTAGTATAACGAGCGGTGGTGAGCAGTTCTTC
TRBD1 | TRBJ1-1 | TRBV4-3 | many | CASSQASTGVEAFF | TGCGCCAGCAGCCAAGCCTCAACAGGGGTTGAAGCTTTCTTT
- | TRBJ2-6 | TRBV27 | - | CASSLYRARQSGANVLTF | TGTGCCAGCAGTTTATACCGGGCCCGCCAATCTGGGGCCAACGTCCTGACTTTC
TRBD1 | TRBJ2-7 | TRBV28 | many | CASRLGGQGSYEQYF | TGTGCCAGCCGCCTGGGGGGACAGGGTTCCTACGAGCAGTACTTC
- | TRBJ1-6 | TRBV12-3/TRBV12-4 | few | CASSRQVLDSPLHF | TGTGCCAGCAGTCGCCAGGTTCTGGATTCACCCCTCCACTTT
TRBD1 | TRBJ2-7 | TRBV29-1 | - | CSVGLRTGTYEQYF | TGCAGCGTTGGATTGAGGACAGGGACCTACGAGCAGTACTTC
- | TRBJ2-3 | TRBV5-3 | - | CASSLAGASGDMQYF | TGTGCCAGCAGCCTCGCGGGGGCTAGCGGAGATATGCAGTATTTT
- | TRBJ2-7 | TRBV6-5 | many | CASSYGRDYEQYF | TGTGCCAGCAGTTACGGCAGGGACTACGAGCAGTACTTC
- | TRBJ2-7 | TRBV29-1 | many | CSIRRGSTYEQYF | TGCAGCATCCGCCGGGGGTCCACCTACGAGCAGTACTTC
TRBD2 | TRBJ2-7 | TRBV13 | few | CASSSMGLAFEQYF | TGTGCCAGCAGCTCTATGGGACTAGCGTTCGAGCAGTACTTC
- | TRBJ2-5 | TRBV6-2/TRBV6-3 | few | CASSPGETRYF | TGTGCCAGCAGTCCCGGGGAGACCCGGTACTTC
TRBD2 | TRBJ2-3 | TRBV30 | few | CAWSVMSSGSQDTQYF | TGTGCCTGGAGTGTAATGTCTAGCGGGAGCCAAGATACGCAGTATTTT
TRBD2 | TRBJ2-3 | TRBV7-9 | many | CASSLSGLSGRATDTQYF | TGTGCCAGCAGCTTGAGTGGTCTTAGCGGGAGGGCCACAGATACGCAGTATTTT
- | TRBJ2-7 | TRBV20-1 | - | CSARDRDDQVFEQYF | TGCAGTGCTAGAGATCGGGACGACCAAGTCTTCGAGCAGTACTTC
- | TRBJ1-5 | TRBV27 | few | CASSSMGDQPQHF | TGTGCCAGCAGTTCTATGGGAGATCAGCCCCAGCATTTT
- | TRBJ2-3 | TRBV28 | many | CASSLRLGSDTQYF | TGTGCCAGCAGTTTACGCCTGGGTTCAGATACGCAGTATTTT
- | TRBJ2-1 | TRBV5-3 | - | CASSIVGGGYNEQFF | TGTGCCAGCAGCATCGTGGGTGGAGGGTACAATGAGCAGTTCTTC
- | TRBJ2-7 | TRBV6-1 | - | CASSEGPGLTYEQYF | TGTGCCAGCAGTGAAGGACCCGGACTGACCTACGAGCAGTACTTC
TRBD1 | TRBJ1-1 | TRBV28 | - | CAGSTSWTGVEAFF | TGTGCCGGCAGTACCTCCTGGACAGGGGTTGAAGCTTTCTTT
TRBD2 | TRBJ2-3 | TRBV29-1 | many | CSVDRGLADTDTQYF | TGCAGCGTTGACCGTGGACTAGCGGACACAGATACGCAGTATTTT
TRBD2 | TRBJ2-7 | TRBV20-1 | many | CSAHNWASGNGEQYF | TGCAGTGCCCATAACTGGGCTAGCGGAAATGGCGAGCAGTACTTC
- | TRBJ2-7 | TRBV7-9 | many | CASSLGMTYEQYF | TGTGCCAGCTCGTTGGGGATGACCTACGAGCAGTACTTC
- | TRBJ1-6 | TRBV6-1 | few | CASSTGTTRYYNSPLHF | TGTGCCAGCAGCACCGGGACAACGCGTTACTATAATTCACCCCTCCACTTT
TRBD2 | TRBJ2-3 | TRBV7-9 | - | CASNLETSPDTQYF | TGTGCCAGCAACTTAGAGACTAGCCCAGATACGCAGTATTTT
TRBD1 | TRBJ1-1 | TRBV4-1 | few | CASSHANRGGTEAFF | TGCGCCAGCAGCCATGCAAACAGGGGCGGCACTGAAGCTTTCTTT
- | TRBJ1-6 | TRBV7-9 | few | CASSLAPNLNNSPLHF | TGTGCCAGCAGCTTAGCGCCTAACTTGAATAATTCACCCCTCCACTTT
- | TRBJ2-5 | TRBV9 | - | CASSVVGGSETQYF | TGTGCCAGCAGCGTAGTAGGAGGGTCAGAGACCCAGTACTTC